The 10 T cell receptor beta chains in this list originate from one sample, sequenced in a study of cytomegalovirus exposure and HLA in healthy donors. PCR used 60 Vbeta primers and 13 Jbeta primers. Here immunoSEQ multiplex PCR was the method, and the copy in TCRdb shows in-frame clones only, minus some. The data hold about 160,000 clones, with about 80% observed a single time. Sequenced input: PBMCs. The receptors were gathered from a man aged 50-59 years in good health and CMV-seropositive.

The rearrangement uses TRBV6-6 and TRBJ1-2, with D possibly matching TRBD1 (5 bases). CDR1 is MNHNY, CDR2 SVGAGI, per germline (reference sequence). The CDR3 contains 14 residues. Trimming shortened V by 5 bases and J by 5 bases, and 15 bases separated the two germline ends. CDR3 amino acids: CASSPQGLGYGYTF. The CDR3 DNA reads TGTGCCAGCAGTCCCCAGGGCCTGGGATATGGCTACACCTTC.

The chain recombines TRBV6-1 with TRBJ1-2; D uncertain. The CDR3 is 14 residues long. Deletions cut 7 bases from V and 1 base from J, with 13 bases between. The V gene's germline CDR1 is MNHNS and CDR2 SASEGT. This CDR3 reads CASINEGLNYGYTF. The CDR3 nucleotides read TGTGCCAGCATAAATGAGGGCCTTAACTATGGCTACACCTTC.

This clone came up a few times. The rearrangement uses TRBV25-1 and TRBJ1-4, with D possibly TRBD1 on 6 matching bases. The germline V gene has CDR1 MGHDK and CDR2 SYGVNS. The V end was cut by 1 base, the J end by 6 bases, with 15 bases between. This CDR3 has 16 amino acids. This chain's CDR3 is CASSELRGRGDEKLFF. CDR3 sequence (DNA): TGTGCCAGCAGTGAATTGAGGGGCAGGGGTGATGAAAAACTGTTTTTT.

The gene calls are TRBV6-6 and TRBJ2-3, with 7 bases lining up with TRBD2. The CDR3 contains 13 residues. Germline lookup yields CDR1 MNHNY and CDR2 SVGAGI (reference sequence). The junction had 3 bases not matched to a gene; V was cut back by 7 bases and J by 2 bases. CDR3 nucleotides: TGTGCCAGCAAAGCGGGACCCACAGATACGCAGTATTTT. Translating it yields CASKAGPTDTQYF.

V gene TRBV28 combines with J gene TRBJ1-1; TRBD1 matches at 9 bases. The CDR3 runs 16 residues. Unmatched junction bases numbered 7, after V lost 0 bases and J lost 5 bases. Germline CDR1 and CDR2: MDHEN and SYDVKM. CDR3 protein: CASSLWGQGPETEAFF. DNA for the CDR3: TGTGCCAGCAGTTTATGGGGACAGGGTCCGGAGACTGAAGCTTTCTTT.

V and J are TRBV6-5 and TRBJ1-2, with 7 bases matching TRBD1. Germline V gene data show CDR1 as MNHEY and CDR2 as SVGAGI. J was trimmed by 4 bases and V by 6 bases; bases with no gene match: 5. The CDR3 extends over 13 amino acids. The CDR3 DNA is TGTGCCAGCAGGCGACAGGGTCTCTATGGCTACACCTTC. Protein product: CASRRQGLYGYTF.

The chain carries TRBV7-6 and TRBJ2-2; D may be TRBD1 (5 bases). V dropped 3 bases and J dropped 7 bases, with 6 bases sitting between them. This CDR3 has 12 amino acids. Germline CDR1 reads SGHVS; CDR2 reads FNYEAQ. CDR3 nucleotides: TGTGCCAGCAGCTTCCAGGGCGGGGAGCTGTTTTTT. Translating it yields CASSFQGGELFF.

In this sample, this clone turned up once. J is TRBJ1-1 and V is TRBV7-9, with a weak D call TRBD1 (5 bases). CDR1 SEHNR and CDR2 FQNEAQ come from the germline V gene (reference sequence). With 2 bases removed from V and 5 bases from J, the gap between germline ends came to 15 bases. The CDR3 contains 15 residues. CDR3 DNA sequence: TGTGCCAGCAGCTTACAGGGTGGAATTGGAACTGAAGCTTTCTTT. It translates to CASSLQGGIGTEAFF. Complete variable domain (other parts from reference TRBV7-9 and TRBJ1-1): DTGVSQNPRHKITKRGQNVTFRCDPISEHNRLYWYRQTLGQGPEFLTYFQNEAQLEKSRLLSDRFSAERPKGSFSTLEIQRTEQGDSAMYLCASSLQGGIGTEAFFGQGTRLTVV.

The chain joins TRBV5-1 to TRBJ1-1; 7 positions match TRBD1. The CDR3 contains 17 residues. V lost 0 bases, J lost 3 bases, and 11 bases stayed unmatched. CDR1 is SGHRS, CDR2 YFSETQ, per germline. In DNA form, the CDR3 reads TGCGCCAGCAGCTTGGTGAGGACAGGCTTTGACTACACTGAAGCTTTCTTT. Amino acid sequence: CASSLVRTGFDYTEAFF.

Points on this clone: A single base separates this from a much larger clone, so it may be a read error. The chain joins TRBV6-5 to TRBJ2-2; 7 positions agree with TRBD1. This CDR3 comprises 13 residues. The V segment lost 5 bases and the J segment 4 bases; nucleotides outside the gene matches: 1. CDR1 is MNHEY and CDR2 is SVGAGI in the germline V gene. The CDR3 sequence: CASSTGATGELFF. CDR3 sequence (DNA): TGTGCCAGCAGTACAGGGGCCACCGGGGAGCTGTTTTTT.